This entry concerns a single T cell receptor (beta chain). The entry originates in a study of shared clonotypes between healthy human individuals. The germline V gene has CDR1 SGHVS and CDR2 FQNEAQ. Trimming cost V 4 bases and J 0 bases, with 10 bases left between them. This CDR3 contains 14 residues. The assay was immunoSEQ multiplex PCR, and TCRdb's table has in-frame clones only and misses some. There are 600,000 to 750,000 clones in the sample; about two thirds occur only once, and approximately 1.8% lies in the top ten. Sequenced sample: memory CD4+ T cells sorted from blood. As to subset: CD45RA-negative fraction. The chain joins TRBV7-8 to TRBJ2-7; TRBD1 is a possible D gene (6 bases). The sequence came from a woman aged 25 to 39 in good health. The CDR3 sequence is CASSSWTVSYEQYF. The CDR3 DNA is TGTGCCAGCAGCTCCTGGACAGTCTCCTACGAGCAGTACTTC. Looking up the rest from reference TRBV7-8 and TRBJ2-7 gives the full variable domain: GAGVSQSPRYKVAKRGQDVALRCDPISGHVSLFWYQQALGQGPEFLTYFQNEAQLDKSGLPSDRFFAERPEGSVSTLKIQRTQQEDSAVYLCASSSWTVSYEQYFGPGTRLTVT.